This TCR beta chain originates from a study of CD8 T cells in Susac syndrome. Random hexamers served to reverse transcribe about 0.5 to 1 ug RNA. TCRdb re-derived calls from the immunoSEQ multiplex PCR reads in MiXCR, one entry per CDR3 protein. The data show some 200,000 distinct CDR3 sequences, more than 90% seen once. Germline CDR1 and CDR2: LNHNV and YYDKDF (reference sequence). V lost 3 bases, J lost 7 bases, and 15 bases lay in between. The CDR3 contains 14 residues. Recently defined diagnostic criteria classed the Susac syndrome patients as definite or probable. This chain connects TRBV15 to TRBJ2-5; D is unclear. This receptor was obtained from a human donor with Susac syndrome. Sequencing used CD4+ T cells from PBMCs. This CDR3 reads CATSSLGLMGTQYF. CDR3 DNA sequence: TGTGCCACCAGCAGTCTGGGCCTAATGGGGACCCAGTACTTC.